Below, one TCR beta chain is given with its context. Its target is not known. The data were taken from a study of beta chain features in type 1 diabetes. Findings of the study overall: The study found moderately but significantly shorter TCRB CDR3s in all four CD4+ subsets of Type 1 diabetes patients.

J gave up 5 bases and V 4 bases, and 2 bases lay outside the gene matches. The CDR3 extends over 14 amino acids. Germline values: CDR1 KGHSH, CDR2 LQKENI. TCRB transcripts that were expressed got sequenced, as all of the isolated RNA had been reverse transcribed. Profiled with immunoSEQ multiplex PCR; TCRdb holds only in-frame clones, not every one. This sample has some 250,000 clones; 9.5% to 13% occur once, and the top ten carry more than 0.015%. Source material: naive CD4+ T cells from blood. The clonotype was recovered from a man aged 30 to 39 with type 1 diabetes. The genes are TRBV18 and TRBJ1-4; 9 nucleotides align to TRBD1. The CDR3 region has the DNA TGTGCCAGCTCACTAGGGACAGGGAATGAAAAACTGTTTTTT. Its protein is CASSLGTGNEKLFF.